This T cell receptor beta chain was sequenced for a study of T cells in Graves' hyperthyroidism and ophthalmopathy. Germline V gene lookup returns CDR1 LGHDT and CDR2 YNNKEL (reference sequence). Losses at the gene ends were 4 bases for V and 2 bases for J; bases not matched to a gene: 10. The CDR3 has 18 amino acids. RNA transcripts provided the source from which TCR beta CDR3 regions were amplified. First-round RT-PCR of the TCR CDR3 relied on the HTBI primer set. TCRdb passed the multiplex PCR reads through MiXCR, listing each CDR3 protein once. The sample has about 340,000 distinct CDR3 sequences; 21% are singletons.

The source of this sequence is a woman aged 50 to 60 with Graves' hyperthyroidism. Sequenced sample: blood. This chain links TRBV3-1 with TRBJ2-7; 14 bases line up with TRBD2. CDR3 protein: CASSPQGATSGGAYEQYF. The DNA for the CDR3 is TGTGCCAGCAGCCCTCAAGGGGCGACTAGCGGGGGGGCCTACGAGCAGTACTTC.